This TCR beta chain was documented in a study of lymphopenia after photon versus proton radiotherapy. Overall study results and limits: Authors raise, but do not show, better survival with proton therapy. A bigger post-nadir fall in TCR diversity correlated inversely with survival time in deceased patients. Relative stability marked proton patients; photon patients lost diversity and naive cells.

Clones were read by immunoSEQ multiplex PCR, and TCRdb kept only the in-frame ones, dropping some. The sample consists of about 30,000 clones, roughly 89% of them appearing once. CDR3 length equals 11 residues. The V gene's germline CDR1 is SNHLY and CDR2 FYNNEI. Trimming removed 8 bases at V and 5 bases at J, with 9 bases between. In this sample, this clone turned up once. Its antigen is as yet unknown. The sequences come from peripheral blood, collected from a patient treated with proton-based radiotherapy. The TCR sequence derives from a woman in her sixties or seventies with pancreatic cancer. Some clones in this sample may be carry-over from other donors' samples. V gene TRBV2 combines with J gene TRBJ1-1, with TRBD1 as a possible D gene (5 bases). CDR3 protein: CASRGETEAFF. The DNA for the CDR3 is TGTGCCAGCCGAGGGGAGACTGAAGCTTTCTTT.